This T cell receptor (beta chain) comes out of a study of OX40 agonist ivuxolimab in advanced cancers. The wider study: Mean age around 64 years, range roughly 20 to 85; approximately 80% male. Study-level findings and limits: The study found that CD8+ T cells averaged more expanded clones than CD4+. There were also nonresponders showing low normalized T-cell clonal expansion.

In its sample, this clone was seen a few times. Its antigen remains unknown. With autoimmune disease history or systemic immunosuppression, patients were excluded. TCRdb keeps only in-frame clones here, not all; method: immunoSEQ multiplex PCR. The sample has about 51,000 clones; almost 90% are singletons. CDR3 length: 15 residues. V lost 3 bases to trimming and J lost 11 bases; unmatched junction nucleotides: 14. The germline gives CDR1 SGHRS, CDR2 YFSETQ. The clonotype originates from an adult with an advanced solid tumor such as melanoma, head and neck, liver or kidney cancer. The V and J genes are TRBV5-1 and TRBJ1-1; 9 bases align to TRBD1. The sequences come from CD4+ or CD8+ T cells sorted from blood, collected in a trial of the OX40 agonist ivuxolimab. CDR3 residues: CASSSTGTGRSGAFF. For the CDR3, the DNA is TGCGCCAGCAGCTCGACCGGGACAGGGCGTTCGGGGGCTTTCTTT.